The following is a T cell receptor (beta chain) sequence with its context. What it binds is unknown. The sample belongs to a study of T-cell memory formation after mild COVID-19. General study results and limits: Cross-reactive memory appears to have joined, as suggested by some responding clones showing up in pre-infection memory.

TCRdb passed the 5' RACE reads through MiXCR, listing each CDR3 protein once. The sample includes 450,000 to 650,000 distinct CDR3 sequences, over 15% of them seen just once. The V gene's germline CDR1 is MGHRA and CDR2 YSYEKL. CDR3 size: 18 residues. With V trimmed by 0 bases and J by 4 bases, 11 bases remained unmatched. The genes are TRBV4-1 and TRBJ1-5, with TRBD1 matching over 8 bases. The receptor comes from an adult woman who had mild COVID-19 (a few samples of this study predate the infection). Cell type and time point are not known. Sequenced: PBMCs or a T cell subset sorted from them (not recorded which). In nucleotides, the CDR3 is TGCGCCAGCAGCCAAGAGTGGGCAGGGGGCGAGGTAAATCAGCCCCAGCATTTT. It is translated as CASSQEWAGGEVNQPQHF.